These T cell receptor beta chains were read from a single sample in a study of T-cell memory formation after mild COVID-19. TCRdb itself ran the 5' RACE reads through MiXCR, one entry per CDR3 protein. Of nearly 350,000 distinct CDR3 sequences listed, approximately 13% are singletons. Source material: PBMCs or a T cell subset sorted from them (not recorded which). These receptors all stem from a man aged 18 to 29 who had mild COVID-19 (a few samples of this study predate the infection). Cell type and time point are not known. Both conserved end residues are part of each CDR3. The size of a clone is reported for some rows only, either as once, few or many, or as a class for expanded clones.

>12|-|TRBJ2-4|TRBV4-2
CASSQDWDIQYF
>15|-|TRBJ2-3|TRBV7-2
CASRITGLSTDTQYF
>14|-|TRBJ1-2|TRBV7-2
CASTRVNLDYGYTF
>14|few|TRBJ2-5|TRBV25-1
CASTASGEGETQYF
>14|many|TRBJ2-2|TRBV12-3/TRBV12-4
CASSFSLNTGELFF
>13|-|TRBJ1-2|TRBV2
CASSDWRGDGYTF
>14|-|TRBJ1-5|TRBV6-5
CASSRTGVGQPQHF
>14|few|TRBJ2-7|TRBV20-1
CSARDRVTAYEQYF
>12|-|TRBJ2-1|TRBV6-2/TRBV6-3
CASSYRVAEQFF
>14|few|TRBJ2-5|TRBV3-1
CASASRDSKETQYF
>13|many|TRBJ1-2|TRBV5-1
CASSPQVSSGYTF
>18|-|TRBJ2-6|TRBV7-9
CASSSQGPSGGRANVLTF
>14|many|TRBJ1-6|TRBV10-2
CASSRQGINSPLHF
>14|few|TRBJ2-3|TRBV12-3/TRBV12-4
CASSPQLRTDTQYF
>13|-|TRBJ2-3|TRBV7-8
CASSLGLTDTQYF
>14|-|TRBJ2-5|TRBV12-3/TRBV12-4
CASSWGRGFETQYF
>14|many|TRBJ1-1|TRBV28
CASSFLRGSSEAFF
>17|-|TRBJ1-5|TRBV7-8
CASSLLSGGYSNQPQHF
>18|few|TRBJ2-4|TRBV6-2/TRBV6-3
CASSPTEVARFLKNIQYF
>11|many|TRBJ1-1|TRBV2
CASGKGTEAFF
>15|-|TRBJ2-2|TRBV2
CASSEALARVGELFF
>10|-|TRBJ2-5|TRBV6-1
CASSEGTQYF
>13|-|TRBJ1-2|TRBV10-2
CASSDKTYYGYTF
>13|few|TRBJ1-2|TRBV11-2
CASSLVAGEGYTF
>15|many|TRBJ1-2|TRBV4-3
CASSQETGTAYGYTF
>16|-|TRBJ2-5|TRBV5-1
CASSLRVAGGQETQYF
>13|few|TRBJ1-2|TRBV6-2/TRBV6-3
CASSYKFYHGYTF
>10|few|TRBJ2-7|TRBV29-1
CSVADYEQYF
>15|few|TRBJ1-5|TRBV7-2
CASSQGTLGNQPQHF
>14|-|TRBJ1-2|TRBV7-9
CASSLASPNYGYTF
>16|-|TRBJ2-5|TRBV4-3
CASSPTYSGGGETQYF
>12|-|TRBJ1-2|TRBV7-2
CASSFPAKGYTF
>13|many|TRBJ2-1|TRBV5-1
CASSLRTGNEQFF
>14|few|TRBJ2-2|TRBV6-5
CASTWGGGTGELFF
>15|few|TRBJ2-3|TRBV5-1
CASRRGQGAADTQYF
>17|-|TRBJ1-1|TRBV5-1
CASSPGGIGTGRTEAFF
>15|few|TRBJ2-5|TRBV5-1
CASSPLPGAEETQYF
>13|few|TRBJ2-5|TRBV10-2
CASGDWRQETQYF
>13|-|TRBJ1-5|TRBV7-9
CASSEMGEKPQHF
>15|-|TRBJ2-2|TRBV11-2
CASSFGNRNTGELFF
>18|-|TRBJ2-5|TRBV3-1
CASSQDLLGPTPGETQYF
>15|-|TRBJ2-1|TRBV4-2
CASSQERGSGNEQFF
>14|-|TRBJ2-3|TRBV7-2
CASSPLRGPDTQYF
>14|few|TRBJ2-4|TRBV14
CASAGVGTKNIQYF
>12|-|TRBJ1-6|TRBV25-1
CASSGDYSPLHF
>13|few|TRBJ1-2|TRBV2
CASIGRNNYGYTF
>14|-|TRBJ1-2|TRBV7-2
CASSPNPGQVGYTF
>16|few|TRBJ2-1|TRBV10-3
CAISDPGSGSDNEQFF
>12|few|TRBJ1-2|TRBV20-1
CSARQGRYGYTF
>15|-|TRBJ1-5|TRBV12-3/TRBV12-4
CASSLTEGGHQPQHF
>15|few|TRBJ2-3|TRBV5-1
CATALAGTVGDTQYF
>15|few|TRBJ2-3|TRBV18
CASSSLGGQTDTQYF
>15|-|TRBJ2-7|TRBV27
CASSFRVEGFYEQYF
>15|few|TRBJ2-2|TRBV6-5
CASSYEAGGTGELFF